This TCR beta chain is drawn from a study of shared clonotypes between healthy human individuals. Data came from immunoSEQ multiplex PCR; TCRdb stores just in-frame clones and leaves some out. The sample consists of approximately 2,200,000 clones, 90% to 95% of them appearing once. Germline assignment: CDR1 MDHEN and CDR2 SYDVKM. The CDR3 is 16 amino acids. V trimming: 10 bases; J trimming: 5 bases; junction bases outside the gene matches: 13. CD8 cells classed as naive were CD45RO-negative and positively selected for CCR7, excluding terminally differentiated effector memory CD45RA+ cells. Donors comprised only Caucasian adults living in Nashville, Tennessee.

The source of this sequence is a man aged 18 to 29 in good health. Some clones in this sample may be carry-over from other donors' samples. Sequenced: naive CD8+ T cells from PBMCs. This chain links TRBV28 with TRBJ2-3, with 12 bases that match TRBD2. The CDR3 reads CATRPRLAGDRDTQYF. Here the CDR3 DNA reads TGTGCCACCCGCCCCCGACTAGCGGGAGATAGAGATACGCAGTATTTT.